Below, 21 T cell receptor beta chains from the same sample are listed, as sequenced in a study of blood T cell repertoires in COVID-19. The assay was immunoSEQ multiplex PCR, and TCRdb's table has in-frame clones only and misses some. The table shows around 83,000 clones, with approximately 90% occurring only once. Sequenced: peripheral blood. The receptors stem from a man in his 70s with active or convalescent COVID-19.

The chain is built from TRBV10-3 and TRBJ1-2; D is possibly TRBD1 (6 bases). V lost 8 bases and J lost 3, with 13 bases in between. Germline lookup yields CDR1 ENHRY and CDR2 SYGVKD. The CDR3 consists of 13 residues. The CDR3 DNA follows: TGTGCCATCGGGAGTGGGGGCGACTATGGCTACACCTTC. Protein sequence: CAIGSGGDYGYTF.

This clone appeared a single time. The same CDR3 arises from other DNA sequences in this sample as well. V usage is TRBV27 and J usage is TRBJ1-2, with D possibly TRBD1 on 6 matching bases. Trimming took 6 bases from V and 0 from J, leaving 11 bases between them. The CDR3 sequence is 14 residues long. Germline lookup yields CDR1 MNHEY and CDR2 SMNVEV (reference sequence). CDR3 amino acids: CASSRQAANYGYTF. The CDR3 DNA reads TGTGCCAGCAGCCGACAGGCGGCTAACTATGGCTACACCTTC.

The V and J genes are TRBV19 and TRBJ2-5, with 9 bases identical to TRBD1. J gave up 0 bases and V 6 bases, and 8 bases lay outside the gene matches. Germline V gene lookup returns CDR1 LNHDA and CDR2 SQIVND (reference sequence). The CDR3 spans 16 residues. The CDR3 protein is CASRNTGTGHQETQYF. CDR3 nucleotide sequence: TGTGCCAGTAGAAATACCGGGACAGGGCACCAAGAGACCCAGTACTTC.

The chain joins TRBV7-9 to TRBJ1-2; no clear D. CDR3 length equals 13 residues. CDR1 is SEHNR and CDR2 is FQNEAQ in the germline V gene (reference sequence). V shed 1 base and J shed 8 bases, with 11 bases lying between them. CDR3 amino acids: CASSLEEGSGYTF. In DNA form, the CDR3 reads TGTGCCAGCAGCTTAGAAGAGGGCTCAGGCTACACCTTC.

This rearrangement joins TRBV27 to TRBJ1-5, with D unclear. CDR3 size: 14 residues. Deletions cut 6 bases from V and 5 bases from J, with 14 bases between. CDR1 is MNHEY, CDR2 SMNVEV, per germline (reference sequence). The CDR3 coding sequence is TGTGCCAGCAGCCTCCGGGAAACGGATCAGCCCCAGCATTTT. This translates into CASSLRETDQPQHF.

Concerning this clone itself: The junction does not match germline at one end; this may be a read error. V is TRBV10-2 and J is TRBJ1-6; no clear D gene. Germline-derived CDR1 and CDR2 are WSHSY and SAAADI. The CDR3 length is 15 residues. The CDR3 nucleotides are TGCGCCAGCACCCCCCAGTTCGCAAATAATTCGCCCCTCCACTTT. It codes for CASTPQFANNSPLHF.

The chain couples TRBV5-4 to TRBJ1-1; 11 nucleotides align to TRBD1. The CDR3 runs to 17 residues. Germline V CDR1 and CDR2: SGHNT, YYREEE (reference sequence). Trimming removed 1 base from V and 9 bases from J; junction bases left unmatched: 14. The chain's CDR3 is CASSLFGTGGLGGKAFF. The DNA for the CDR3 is TGTGCCAGCAGCTTGTTTGGGACAGGGGGACTGGGGGGAAAAGCTTTCTTT.

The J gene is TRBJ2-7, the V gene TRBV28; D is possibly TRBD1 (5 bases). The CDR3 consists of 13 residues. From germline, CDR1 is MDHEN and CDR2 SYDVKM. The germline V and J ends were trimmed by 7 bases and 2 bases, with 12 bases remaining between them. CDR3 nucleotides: TGTGCCAGCACCTCGACAGCAACCTACGAGCAGTACTTC. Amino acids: CASTSTATYEQYF.

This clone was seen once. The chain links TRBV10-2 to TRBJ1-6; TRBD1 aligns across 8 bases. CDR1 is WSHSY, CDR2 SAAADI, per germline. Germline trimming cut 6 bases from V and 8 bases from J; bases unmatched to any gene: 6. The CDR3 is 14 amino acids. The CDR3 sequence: CASRDGQGYSPLHF. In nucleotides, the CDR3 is TGCGCCAGCAGGGACGGACAGGGTTATTCACCCCTCCACTTT.

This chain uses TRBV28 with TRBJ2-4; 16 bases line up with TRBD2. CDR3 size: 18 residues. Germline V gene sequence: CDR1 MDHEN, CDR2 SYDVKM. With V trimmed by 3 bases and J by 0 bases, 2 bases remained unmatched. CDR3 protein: CASSLGTSGRVAKNIQYF. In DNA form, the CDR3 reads TGTGCCAGCAGTTTGGGGACTAGCGGGAGGGTAGCCAAAAACATTCAGTACTTC.

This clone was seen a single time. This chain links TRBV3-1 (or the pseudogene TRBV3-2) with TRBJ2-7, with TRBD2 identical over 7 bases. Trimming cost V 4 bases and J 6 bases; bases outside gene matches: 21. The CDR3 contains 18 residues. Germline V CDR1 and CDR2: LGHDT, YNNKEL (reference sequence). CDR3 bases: TGTGCCAGCAGCCCTCCGAATACTAGCGAACCACTTATGGTCGAGCAGTACTTC. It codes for CASSPPNTSEPLMVEQYF.

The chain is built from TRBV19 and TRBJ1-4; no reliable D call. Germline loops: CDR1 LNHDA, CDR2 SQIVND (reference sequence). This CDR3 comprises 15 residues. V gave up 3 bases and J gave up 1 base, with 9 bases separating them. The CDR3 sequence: CASSIMEGTNEKLFF. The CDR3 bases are TGTGCCAGTAGTATCATGGAGGGAACTAATGAAAAACTGTTTTTT.

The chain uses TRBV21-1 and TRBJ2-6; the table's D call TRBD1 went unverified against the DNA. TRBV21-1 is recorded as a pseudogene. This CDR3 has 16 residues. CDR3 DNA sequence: TGTGCCAGCAGCACCCGACACATCTCTGGGGCCAACGTCCTGACTTTC. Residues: CASSTRHISGANVLTF.

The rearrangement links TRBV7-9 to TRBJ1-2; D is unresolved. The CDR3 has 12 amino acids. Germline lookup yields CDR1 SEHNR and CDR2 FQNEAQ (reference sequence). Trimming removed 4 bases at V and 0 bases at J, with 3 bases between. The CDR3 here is CASSYTNYGYTF. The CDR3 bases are TGTGCCAGCAGCTACACTAACTATGGCTACACCTTC.

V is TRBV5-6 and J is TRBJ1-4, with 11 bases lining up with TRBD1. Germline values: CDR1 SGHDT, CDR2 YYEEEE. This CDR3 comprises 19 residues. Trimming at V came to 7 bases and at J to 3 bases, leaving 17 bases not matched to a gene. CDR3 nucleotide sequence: TGTGCCAGCGCGAGTCGGCGGACAGGGGGCATTATATCTAATGAAAAACTGTTTTTT. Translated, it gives CASASRRTGGIISNEKLFF. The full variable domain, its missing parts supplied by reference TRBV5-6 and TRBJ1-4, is DAGVTQSPTHLIKTRGQQVTLRCSPKSGHDTVSWYQQALGQGPQFIFQYYEEEERQRGNFPDRFSGHQFPNYSSELNVNALLLGDSALYLCASASRRTGGIISNEKLFFGSGTQLSVL.

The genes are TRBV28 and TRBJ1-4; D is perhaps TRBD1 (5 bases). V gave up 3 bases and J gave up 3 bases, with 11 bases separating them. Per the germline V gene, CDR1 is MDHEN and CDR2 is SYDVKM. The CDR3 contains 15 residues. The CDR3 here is CASSLIRAPNEKLFF. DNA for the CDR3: TGTGCCAGCAGTTTGATCAGGGCCCCTAATGAAAAACTGTTTTTT.

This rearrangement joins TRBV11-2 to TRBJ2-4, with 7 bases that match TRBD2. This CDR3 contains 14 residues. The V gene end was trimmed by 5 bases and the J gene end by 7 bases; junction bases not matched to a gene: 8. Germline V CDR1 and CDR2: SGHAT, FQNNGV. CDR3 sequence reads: CASSVIGGGNIQYF. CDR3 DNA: TGTGCCAGCAGCGTGATCGGGGGAGGGAACATTCAGTACTTC.

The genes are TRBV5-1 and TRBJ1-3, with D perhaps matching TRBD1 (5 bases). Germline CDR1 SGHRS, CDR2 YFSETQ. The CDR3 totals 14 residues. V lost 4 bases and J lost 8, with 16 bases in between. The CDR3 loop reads CASSPGTGGDTIYF. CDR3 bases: TGCGCCAGCAGCCCGGGGACGGGAGGTGACACCATATATTTT.

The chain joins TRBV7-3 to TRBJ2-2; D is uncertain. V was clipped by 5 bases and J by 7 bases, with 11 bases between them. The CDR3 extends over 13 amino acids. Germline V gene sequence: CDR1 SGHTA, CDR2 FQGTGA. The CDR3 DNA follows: TGTGCCAGCAGCCCCGCGAGCTTCGGGGAGCTGTTTTTT. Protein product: CASSPASFGELFF. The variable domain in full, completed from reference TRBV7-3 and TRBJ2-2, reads GAGVSQTPSNKVTEKGKYVELRCDPISGHTALYWYRQSLGQGPEFLIYFQGTGAADDSGLPNDRFFAVRPEGSVSTLKIQRTERGDSAVYLCASSPASFGELFFGEGSRLTVL.

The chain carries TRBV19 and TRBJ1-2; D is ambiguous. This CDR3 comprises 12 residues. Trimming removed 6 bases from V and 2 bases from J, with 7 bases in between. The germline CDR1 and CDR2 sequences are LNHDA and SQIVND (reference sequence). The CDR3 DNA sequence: TGTGCCAGTAGCCCACAGAACTATGGCTACACCTTC. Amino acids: CASSPQNYGYTF.

CDR3 region: CAISDLPRQGAGGYTF. In DNA, the CDR3 is TGTGCCATCAGTGACCTCCCGAGACAGGGGGCTGGGGGTTACACCTTC. This sequence joins TRBV10-3 and TRBJ1-2, with TRBD1 matching over 10 bases. J lost 11 bases, V lost 3 bases, and 15 bases had no gene match. CDR3 size: 16 residues. The germline V gene has CDR1 ENHRY and CDR2 SYGVKD.